These 18 T cell receptor beta chains originate from one sample sequenced in a study of cytotoxic CD8 clonotypes in ibrutinib-treated CLL. Clones were read by immunoSEQ multiplex PCR, and TCRdb kept only the in-frame ones, dropping some. The table records around 310,000 clones, 70% to 80% of them present only once. The source was PBMCs, collected before ibrutinib treatment. The source is a human donor with chronic lymphocytic leukemia.

The chain links TRBV19 to TRBJ1-2; unclear D gene. V dropped 1 base and J dropped 6 bases, with 9 bases sitting between them. There are 13 residues in the CDR3. CDR1 and CDR2 from the germline V gene are LNHDA and SQIVND (reference sequence). CDR3 sequence reads: CASSIAGWDGYTF. The CDR3 DNA reads as TGTGCCAGTAGTATAGCCGGCTGGGATGGCTACACCTTC.

The V gene is TRBV11-1, the J gene TRBJ2-4; perhaps D is TRBD1 or TRBD2 (5 bases each). Germline CDR1 reads SGHAT; CDR2 reads FQDESV (reference sequence). Trimming took off 2 bases at V and 2 bases at J, with 13 bases between the two ends. The CDR3 spans 16 residues. The CDR3, as DNA: TGTGCCAGCAGCTTATACGGGGCTGGGACCAAAAACATTCAGTACTTC. Its translation: CASSLYGAGTKNIQYF.

The genes are TRBV25-1 and TRBJ2-3, with unresolved D. Germline V gene lookup returns CDR1 MGHDK and CDR2 SYGVNS. The V gene lost 1 base and the J gene lost 0 bases, with 11 bases spanning the gap. The CDR3 runs to 16 residues. The CDR3 sequence is CASSEFAGSSTDTQYF. CDR3 bases: TGTGCCAGCAGTGAATTCGCAGGTTCTAGCACAGATACGCAGTATTTT.

The V gene is TRBV5-1, the J gene TRBJ2-2, with 11 bases fitting TRBD1. V lost 3 bases, J lost 4 bases, and 2 bases stayed unmatched. Germline assignment: CDR1 SGHRS and CDR2 YFSETQ. The CDR3 length is 15 residues. CDR3 in DNA: TGCGCCAGCAGCTCCGGGACAGGGGGCACCGGGGAGCTGTTTTTT. This codes for CASSSGTGGTGELFF.

This chain links TRBV4-2 with TRBJ2-1; D remains unclear. The CDR3 runs 17 residues. V was clipped by 0 bases and J by 0 bases, with 12 bases between them. CDR1 LGHNA and CDR2 YNFKEQ come from the germline V gene. CDR3 DNA: TGTGCCAGCAGCCAAGAGAGTGTCCTATTCTCCTACAATGAGCAGTTCTTC. This translates into CASSQESVLFSYNEQFF.

Only a few counts were recorded for this clone. This chain connects TRBV2 to TRBJ1-5; the D is unclear. V was clipped by 2 bases and J by 0 bases, with 8 bases between them. CDR1 SNHLY and CDR2 FYNNEI come from the germline V gene. This CDR3 spans 15 amino acids. CDR3 sequence (DNA): TGTGCCAGCAGTGAATACCCTTATAGCAATCAGCCCCAGCATTTT. Its translation is CASSEYPYSNQPQHF.

The V call is TRBV5-1, the J call TRBJ2-2, with D tentatively TRBD1 (6 bases). CDR3 length equals 14 residues. Germline CDR1 is SGHRS and CDR2 is YFSETQ. The V end was cut by 4 bases, the J end by 3 bases, with 10 bases between. In DNA, the CDR3 is TGCGCCAGCAGCGGCAGGGGCGACACCGGGGAGCTGTTTTTT. As protein: CASSGRGDTGELFF.

This chain uses TRBV18 with TRBJ2-7; 11 bases are shared with TRBD2. The V segment lost 5 bases and the J segment 6 bases; nucleotides outside the gene matches: 6. This CDR3 contains 14 residues. Germline CDR1 KGHSH, CDR2 LQKENI. CDR3 bases: TGTGCCAGCTCAGGGACTAGCGGCTCCGGCGAGCAGTACTTC. Translated, it gives CASSGTSGSGEQYF.

This clone was observed once. The chain is built from TRBV28 and TRBJ1-5; TRBD1 is a possible D gene (5 bases). Germline CDR1 is MDHEN and CDR2 is SYDVKM. The CDR3 contains 12 residues. V was pared by 7 bases and J by 6 bases, with 10 bases between. The CDR3 DNA follows: TGTGCCAGCACCACTACAGGTCAGCCCCAGCATTTT. Protein: CASTTTGQPQHF. Full variable domain (rest looked up from reference TRBV28 and TRBJ1-5): DVKVTQSSRYLVKRTGEKVFLECVQDMDHENMFWYRQDPGLGLRLIYFSYDVKMKEKGDIPEGYSVSREKKERFSLILESASTNQTSMYLCASTTTGQPQHFGDGTRLSIL.

The DNA of the CDR3 is TGTGCCAGCAGCCGAAGAAGGGGGACTAGCGGAGCCATGAGTGAGCAGTTCTTC. Translation gives CASSRRRGTSGAMSEQFF. The chain recombines TRBV14 with TRBJ2-1, with 11 bases lining up with TRBD2. Germline assignment: CDR1 SGHDN and CDR2 FVKESK. V lost 4 bases, J lost 9 bases, and 17 bases stayed unmatched. This CDR3 contains 18 residues.

The chain uses TRBV27 and TRBJ2-3; 8 bases agree with TRBD1. Trimming cost V 4 bases and J 6 bases; bases outside gene matches: 3. The CDR3 sequence is 13 residues long. Germline V CDR1 and CDR2: MNHEY, SMNVEV (reference sequence). The CDR3 sequence: CASSSQGADTQYF. DNA of the CDR3: TGTGCCAGCAGTTCCCAGGGGGCGGATACGCAGTATTTT.

The chain employs TRBV15 and TRBJ1-2, with D unclear. The CDR3 totals 13 residues. V was shortened by 5 bases and J by 6 bases, with 13 bases between the two germline ends. CDR1 is LNHNV, CDR2 YYDKDF, per germline (reference sequence). CDR3 amino acids: CATSPRRGDGYTF. The CDR3 nucleotides are TGTGCCACCAGCCCGAGGCGGGGTGATGGCTACACCTTC.

The V and J genes are TRBV28 and TRBJ2-7, with D unresolved. V was clipped by 2 bases and J by 5 bases, with 13 bases between them. The CDR3 covers 14 residues. Germline V gene sequence: CDR1 MDHEN, CDR2 SYDVKM. The CDR3 sequence: CASSLESPWDEQYF. As DNA, the CDR3 is TGTGCCAGCAGTTTAGAATCCCCCTGGGACGAGCAGTACTTC.

This chain uses TRBV7-3 with TRBJ2-5; 7 bases align to TRBD2. This CDR3 is 14 amino acids long. CDR1 SGHTA and CDR2 FQGTGA come from the germline V gene. V lost 5 bases, J lost 4 bases, and 7 bases stayed unmatched. CDR3 in amino acids: CASSPGTGGETQYF. The CDR3 nucleotides are TGTGCCAGCAGCCCGGGGACGGGGGGAGAGACCCAGTACTTC. The full variable domain, with the rest looked up from reference TRBV7-3 and TRBJ2-5, is GAGVSQTPSNKVTEKGKYVELRCDPISGHTALYWYRQSLGQGPEFLIYFQGTGAADDSGLPNDRFFAVRPEGSVSTLKIQRTERGDSAVYLCASSPGTGGETQYFGPGTRLLVL.

This clone appeared a single time. The rearrangement joins TRBV9 to TRBJ2-7, with D uncertain. Germline V gives CDR1 SGDLS, CDR2 YYNGEE. The CDR3 has 12 residues. Trimming took 4 bases from V and 6 from J, leaving 11 bases between them. This CDR3 is CASSPESPEQYF. The CDR3 DNA reads TGTGCCAGCAGCCCCGAGTCTCCCGAGCAGTACTTC.

The chain uses TRBV9 and TRBJ1-2; D is possibly TRBD1 (5 bases). The CDR3 loop spans 15 amino acids. The germline CDR1 and CDR2 sequences are SGDLS and YYNGEE. The V and J ends lost 3 bases and 7 bases respectively, with 19 bases between them. The chain's CDR3 is CASSGRIGAHFGYTF. The CDR3 bases are TGTGCCAGCAGCGGACGGATTGGGGCGCATTTTGGCTACACCTTC.

The chain combines TRBV6-1 with TRBJ1-3; maybe TRBD1 (5 bases). The CDR3 covers 15 residues. Trimming cost V 10 bases and J 0 bases, with 16 bases left between them. Germline lookup yields CDR1 MNHNS and CDR2 SASEGT. The CDR3 sequence: CATQEGPASGNTIYF. The CDR3 nucleotides are TGTGCCACCCAAGAGGGGCCCGCCTCTGGAAACACCATATATTTT.

The chain carries TRBV9 and TRBJ2-3; TRBD2 aligns across 13 bases. V shed 6 bases, J shed 4 bases, and the junction held 2 bases outside the gene matches. There are 14 residues in the CDR3. CDR1 is SGDLS and CDR2 is YYNGEE in the germline V gene. CDR3 loop: CASNGLAGADTQYF. The CDR3 DNA reads as TGTGCCAGCAACGGACTAGCGGGAGCAGATACGCAGTATTTT.